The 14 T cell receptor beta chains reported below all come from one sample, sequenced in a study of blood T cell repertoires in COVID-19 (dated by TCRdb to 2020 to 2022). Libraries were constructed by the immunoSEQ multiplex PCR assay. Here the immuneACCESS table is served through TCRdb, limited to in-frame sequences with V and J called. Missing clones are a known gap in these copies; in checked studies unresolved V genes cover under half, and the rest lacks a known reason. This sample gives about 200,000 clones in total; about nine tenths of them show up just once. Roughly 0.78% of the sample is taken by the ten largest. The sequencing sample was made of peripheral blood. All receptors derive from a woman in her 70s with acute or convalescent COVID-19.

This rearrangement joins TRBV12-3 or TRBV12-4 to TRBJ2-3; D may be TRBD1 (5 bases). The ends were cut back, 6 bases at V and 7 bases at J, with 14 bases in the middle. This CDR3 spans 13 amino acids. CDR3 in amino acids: CASRQGTAYTQYF. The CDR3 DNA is TGTGCCAGCAGGCAGGGCACTGCATATACGCAGTATTTT.

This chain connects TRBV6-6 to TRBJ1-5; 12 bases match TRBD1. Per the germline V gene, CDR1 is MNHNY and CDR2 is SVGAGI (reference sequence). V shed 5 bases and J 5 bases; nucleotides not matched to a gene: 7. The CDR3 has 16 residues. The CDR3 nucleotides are TGTGCCAGCAGTCGACCGGGACAGGGGGCTCATCAGCCCCAGCATTTT. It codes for CASSRPGQGAHQPQHF.

The CDR3 reads CASSSNRGLGYGYTF. The DNA for the CDR3 is TGTGCCAGCAGCTCGAACAGGGGACTCGGCTATGGCTACACCTTC. The gene calls are TRBV7-9 and TRBJ1-2, with 7 bases aligning to TRBD1. Germline trimming cut 4 bases from V and 4 bases from J; bases unmatched to any gene: 9. Germline V gene sequence: CDR1 SEHNR, CDR2 FQNEAQ (reference sequence). CDR3 length: 15 residues.

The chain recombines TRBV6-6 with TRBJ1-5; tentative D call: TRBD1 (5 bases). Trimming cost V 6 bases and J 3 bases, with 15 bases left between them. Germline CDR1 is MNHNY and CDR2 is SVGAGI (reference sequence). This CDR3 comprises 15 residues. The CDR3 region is CASRPRGEINQPQHF. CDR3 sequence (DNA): TGTGCCAGCAGACCGCGGGGGGAGATCAATCAGCCCCAGCATTTT.

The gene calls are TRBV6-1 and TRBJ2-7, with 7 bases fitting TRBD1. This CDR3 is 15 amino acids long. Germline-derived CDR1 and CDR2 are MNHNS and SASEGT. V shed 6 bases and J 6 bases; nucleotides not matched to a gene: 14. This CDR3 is CASRSSGTVAIEQYF. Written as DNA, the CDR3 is TGTGCCAGCAGATCATCCGGGACAGTGGCAATCGAGCAGTACTTC.

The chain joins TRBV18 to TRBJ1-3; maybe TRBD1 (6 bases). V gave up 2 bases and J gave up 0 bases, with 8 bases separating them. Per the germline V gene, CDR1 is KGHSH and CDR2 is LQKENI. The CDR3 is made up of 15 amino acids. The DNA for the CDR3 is TGTGCCAGCTCACCAACAGGGTTCTCTGGAAACACCATATATTTT. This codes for CASSPTGFSGNTIYF.

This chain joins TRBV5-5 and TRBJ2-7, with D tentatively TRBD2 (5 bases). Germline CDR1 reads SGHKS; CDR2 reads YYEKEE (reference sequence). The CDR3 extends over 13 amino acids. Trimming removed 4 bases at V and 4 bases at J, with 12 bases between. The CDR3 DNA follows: TGTGCCAGCAGCGGATCCGGGATTTACGAGCAGTACTTC. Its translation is CASSGSGIYEQYF.

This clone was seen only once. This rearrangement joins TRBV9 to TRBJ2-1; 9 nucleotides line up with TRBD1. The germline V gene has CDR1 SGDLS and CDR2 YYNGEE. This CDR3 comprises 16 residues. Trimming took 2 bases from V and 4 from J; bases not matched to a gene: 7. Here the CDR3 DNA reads TGTGCCAGCAGCGTCCCCGGGACAGGGTCTTACAATGAGCAGTTCTTC. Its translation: CASSVPGTGSYNEQFF.

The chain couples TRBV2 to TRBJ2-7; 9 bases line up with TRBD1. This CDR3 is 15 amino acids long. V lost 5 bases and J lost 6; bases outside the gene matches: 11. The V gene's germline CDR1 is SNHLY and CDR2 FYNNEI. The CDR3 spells CASSRFQDRGGEQYF. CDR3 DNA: TGTGCCAGCAGTCGCTTTCAGGACAGGGGTGGCGAGCAGTACTTC.

The CDR3 sequence: CASSPSGGVEAFF. CDR3 sequence (DNA): TGTGCCAGCAGCCCCTCGGGGGGGGTTGAAGCTTTCTTT. This rearrangement joins TRBV12-3 or TRBV12-4 to TRBJ1-1, with a tentative D call TRBD1 (5 bases). The CDR3 runs 13 residues. V dropped 6 bases and J dropped 7 bases, with 15 bases sitting between them.

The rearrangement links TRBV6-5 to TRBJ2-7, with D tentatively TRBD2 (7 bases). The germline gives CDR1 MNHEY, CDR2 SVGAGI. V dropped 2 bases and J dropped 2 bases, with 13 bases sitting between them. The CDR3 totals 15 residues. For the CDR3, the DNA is TGTGCCAGCAGTTACGGGGGGGCGAGTACCTACGAGCAGTACTTC. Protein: CASSYGGASTYEQYF.

CDR3 in amino acids: CASTAPRGNYGYTF. The CDR3 bases are TGTGCCAGCACCGCCCCACGGGGTAACTATGGCTACACCTTC. The genes are TRBV6-5 and TRBJ1-2; D is unresolved. Trimming removed 7 bases at V and 1 base at J, with 13 bases between. The CDR3 extends over 14 amino acids. Germline CDR1 MNHEY, CDR2 SVGAGI.

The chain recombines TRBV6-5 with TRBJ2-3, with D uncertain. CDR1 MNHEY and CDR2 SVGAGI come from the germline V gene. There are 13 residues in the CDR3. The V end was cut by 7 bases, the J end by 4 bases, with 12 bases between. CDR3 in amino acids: CASKDWAADTQYF. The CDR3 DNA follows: TGTGCCAGCAAGGATTGGGCCGCAGATACGCAGTATTTT.

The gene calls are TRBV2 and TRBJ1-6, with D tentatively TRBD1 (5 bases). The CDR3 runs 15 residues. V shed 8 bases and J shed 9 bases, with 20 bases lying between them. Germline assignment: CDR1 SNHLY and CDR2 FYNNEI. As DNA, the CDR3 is TGTGCCAGCGGACGATTTGGGCAGGGCCCTTCACCCCTCCACTTT. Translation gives CASGRFGQGPSPLHF. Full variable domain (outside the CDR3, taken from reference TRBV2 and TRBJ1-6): EPEVTQTPSHQVTQMGQEVILRCVPISNHLYFYWYRQILGQKVEFLVSFYNNEISEKSEIFDDQFSVERPDGSNFTLKIRSTKLEDSAMYFCASGRFGQGPSPLHFGNGTRLTVT.